These 7 T cell receptor beta chains share one sample of origin, sequenced in a study of blood T cell repertoires in COVID-19. Profiled with immunoSEQ multiplex PCR; TCRdb holds only in-frame clones, not every one. The sample carries fewer than 250,000 clones, about nine tenths recorded once. Specimen: peripheral blood. The source is a man under 40 with COVID-19, enrolled during active disease.

The chain carries TRBV6-1 and TRBJ1-6, with a possible D match to TRBD1 (5 bases). The CDR3 extends over 16 amino acids. Germline V gene sequence: CDR1 MNHNS, CDR2 SASEGT. Deletions cut 4 bases from V and 0 bases from J, with 10 bases between. In nucleotides, the CDR3 is TGTGCCAGCAGTGGGGGGGTGAGCTCCTATAATTCACCCCTCCACTTT. It encodes CASSGGVSSYNSPLHF.

V is TRBV9 and J is TRBJ2-5, with D uncertain. The length of the CDR3 is 14 residues. CDR1 and CDR2 from the germline V gene are SGDLS and YYNGEE. The V end lost 2 bases, the J end lost 4 bases, and 12 bases lay between the germline ends. DNA of the CDR3: TGTGCCAGCAGCGTCTCGGCCACGGGAGAGACCCAGTACTTC. It yields the protein CASSVSATGETQYF. The full variable domain, completed using reference TRBV9 and TRBJ2-5, is DSGVTQTPKHLITATGQRVTLRCSPRSGDLSVYWYQQSLDQGLQFLIQYYNGEERAKGNILERFSAQQFPDLHSELNLSSLELGDSALYFCASSVSATGETQYFGPGTRLLVL.

The chain joins TRBV10-3 to TRBJ1-2, with D possibly matching TRBD1 (6 bases). Looked up from germline, CDR1 is ENHRY and CDR2 is SYGVKD. V lost 7 bases and J lost 8, with 17 bases in between. The CDR3 is 13 residues long. The CDR3 loop is CAIMGVQGRGYTF. The CDR3 nucleotides read TGTGCCATCATGGGGGTACAGGGACGGGGCTACACCTTC.

This chain uses TRBV6-6 with TRBJ2-5, with D possibly matching TRBD2 (5 bases). V lost 8 bases to trimming and J lost 5 bases, with 12 bases between them. The CDR3 length is 12 residues. The germline V gene has CDR1 MNHNY and CDR2 SVGAGI (reference sequence). The chain's CDR3 is CASGEGLETQYF. DNA for the CDR3: TGTGCCAGCGGCGAGGGTTTGGAGACCCAGTACTTC.

V usage is TRBV29-1 and J usage is TRBJ1-1; D unresolved. This CDR3 spans 13 amino acids. The germline V and J ends were trimmed by 3 bases and 3 bases, with 11 bases remaining between them. Per the germline V gene, CDR1 is SQVTM and CDR2 is ANQGSEA. In DNA form, the CDR3 reads TGCAGCGTTGAGTATAGAGTCGACACTGAAGCTTTCTTT. It specifies CSVEYRVDTEAFF.

This clone turned up a few times. The rearrangement joins TRBV9 to TRBJ1-1; 8 bases match TRBD1. The CDR3 contains 13 residues. From germline, CDR1 is SGDLS and CDR2 YYNGEE. Trimming cost V 2 bases and J 6 bases; bases outside gene matches: 3. The CDR3 sequence: CASSVAGGAEAFF. For the CDR3, the DNA is TGTGCCAGCAGCGTGGCAGGGGGCGCTGAAGCTTTCTTT. Combining the CDR3 with reference TRBV9 and TRBJ1-1 gives the whole variable domain DSGVTQTPKHLITATGQRVTLRCSPRSGDLSVYWYQQSLDQGLQFLIQYYNGEERAKGNILERFSAQQFPDLHSELNLSSLELGDSALYFCASSVAGGAEAFFGQGTRLTVV.

The gene calls are TRBV4-1 and TRBJ1-6; 10 nucleotides line up with TRBD1. Unmatched junction bases numbered 7, after V lost 2 bases and J lost 6 bases. The CDR3 is 17 amino acids. The germline CDR1 and CDR2 sequences are MGHRA and YSYEKL. CDR3 sequence (DNA): TGCGCCAGCAGCCAATCCCCGGGACAGGGGATTAATTCACCCCTCCACTTT. It translates to CASSQSPGQGINSPLHF.